The sequence of this TCR beta chain was determined in a study of blood T cell repertoires in COVID-19. Whole-study context: Sites in the United States, Italy and Spain provided acute and convalescent COVID-19 samples. Sample material is recorded as cDNA or gDNA derived from T cells, B-cell-depleted T cells, or PBMCs.

TCRdb keeps only in-frame clones here, not all; method: immunoSEQ multiplex PCR. The profile covers a few hundred thousand clones, with about 85% appearing a single time and roughly 4% taken by the ten largest. V was clipped by 3 bases and J by 7 bases, with 14 bases between them. Germline-derived CDR1 and CDR2 are KGHDR and SFDVKD. The CDR3 covers 14 residues. This clone was detected once. The rearrangement links TRBV24-1 to TRBJ1-2; D ambiguous. The source material was peripheral blood. The receptor comes from a man between 18 and 35 years old with active or convalescent COVID-19. The CDR3: CATSDADTAGGYTF. The CDR3 nucleotides are TGTGCCACCAGTGATGCCGACACGGCTGGTGGCTACACCTTC.